The 13 T cell receptor beta chains reported below all come from one sample, sequenced in a study of cytomegalovirus exposure and HLA in healthy donors. The PCR made use of 60 Vbeta and 13 Jbeta primers. Method: immunoSEQ multiplex PCR; TCRdb's copy keeps in-frame clones and lacks some. The sample contains some 150,000 clones, under 90% of which appear only once. Input material: PBMCs. The receptors come from a man aged 30 to 39 in good health and CMV-seronegative.

J is TRBJ1-3 and V is TRBV5-1, with D unclear. Trimming removed 3 bases at V and 2 bases at J, with 9 bases between. This CDR3 contains 14 residues. Germline V gene sequence: CDR1 SGHRS, CDR2 YFSETQ. The DNA of the CDR3 is TGCGCCAGCAGCTCGAACGCGGCTGGAAACACCATATATTTT. It encodes CASSSNAAGNTIYF.

The CDR3 nucleotides are TGCAGCGCGACTCCTAGCGGGAGCGGGTACGAGCAGTACTTC. It encodes CSATPSGSGYEQYF. This chain links TRBV29-1 with TRBJ2-7, with 10 bases fitting TRBD2. V was clipped by 7 bases and J by 4 bases; unmatched bases: 10. Germline CDR1 and CDR2: SQVTM and ANQGSEA. The CDR3 is made up of 14 amino acids.

The chain recombines TRBV9 with TRBJ1-6; weak D call: TRBD1 (6 bases). CDR1 and CDR2 (germline): SGDLS, YYNGEE. The CDR3 spans 14 residues. Trimming pared 7 bases from V and 6 bases from J, leaving 14 bases between. The CDR3 sequence: CASSSRTVNSPLHF. CDR3 DNA: TGTGCCAGCTCTTCCAGGACAGTTAATTCACCCCTCCACTTT.

The chain has TRBV29-1 and TRBJ1-4; D is unclear. V was clipped by 6 bases and J by 0 bases, with 8 bases between them. The CDR3 consists of 13 residues. Germline V gives CDR1 SQVTM, CDR2 ANQGSEA. The CDR3 sequence: CSVWGATNEKLFF. CDR3 coding DNA: TGCAGCGTATGGGGAGCAACTAATGAAAAACTGTTTTTT. The full variable domain, completed using reference TRBV29-1 and TRBJ1-4, is SAVISQKPSRDICQRGTSLTIQCQVDSQVTMMFWYRQQPGQSLTLIATANQGSEATYESGFVIDKFPISRPNLTFSTLTVSNMSPEDSSIYLCSVWGATNEKLFFGSGTQLSVL.

The rearrangement uses TRBV5-4 and TRBJ1-2, with TRBD1 identical over 7 bases. Germline CDR1 is SGHNT and CDR2 is YYREEE (reference sequence). With 5 bases clipped from V and 8 bases from J, the junction kept 6 bases outside the gene matches. CDR3 size: 12 residues. The CDR3 sequence: CASRGGRLGYTF. CDR3 sequence (DNA): TGTGCCAGCAGAGGGGGCCGTTTAGGCTACACCTTC.

About this clone: The sample contains more than one DNA sequence encoding this CDR3. The gene calls are TRBV29-1 and TRBJ1-1; no clear D gene. CDR3 size: 12 residues. The ends were cut back, 5 bases at V and 0 bases at J, with 7 bases in the middle. Germline lookup yields CDR1 SQVTM and CDR2 ANQGSEA. The CDR3 coding sequence is TGCAGCGTTTACGAGATGAACACTGAAGCTTTCTTT. Amino acid sequence: CSVYEMNTEAFF.

The chain recombines TRBV29-1 with TRBJ2-7; 7 positions agree with TRBD1. CDR1 SQVTM and CDR2 ANQGSEA come from the germline V gene. The CDR3 has 14 amino acids. V was pared by 4 bases and J by 2 bases, with 8 bases of the junction left unmatched. CDR3 DNA: TGCAGCGTTGGAGGGACAGTGAATACCTACGAGCAGTACTTC. This encodes CSVGGTVNTYEQYF.

The rearrangement links TRBV19 to TRBJ2-5; TRBD1 agrees at 7 bases. With 3 bases clipped from V and 5 bases from J, the junction kept 6 bases outside the gene matches. Looked up from germline, CDR1 is LNHDA and CDR2 is SQIVND (reference sequence). The CDR3 contains 14 residues. The CDR3 is CASSMGQYFETQYF. The CDR3 DNA is TGTGCCAGTAGTATGGGACAGTACTTCGAGACCCAGTACTTC.

J is TRBJ2-5 and V is TRBV27; 12 bases fit TRBD1. The CDR3 is 14 amino acids. J was trimmed by 9 bases and V by 6 bases; bases with no gene match: 8. Per germline, CDR1 MNHEY and CDR2 SMNVEV (reference sequence). CDR3 nucleotide sequence: TGTGCCAGCAGCCCCGGGACAGGGGGCTCGGCCCAGTACTTC. Translating it yields CASSPGTGGSAQYF.

The V call is TRBV6-5, the J call TRBJ2-7, with TRBD2 as a possible D gene (6 bases). The germline V and J ends were trimmed by 4 bases and 6 bases, with 16 bases remaining between them. The germline V gene encodes CDR1 MNHEY and CDR2 SVGAGI. The CDR3 is made up of 14 amino acids. The CDR3 here is CASSSRRGRAEQYF. For the CDR3, the DNA is TGTGCCAGCAGTTCCCGGAGGGGAAGGGCCGAGCAGTACTTC.

CDR3 sequence (DNA): TGTGCCTGGAGTGTAGGCGGGGGCATCGTAAACACCATATATTTT. This gives the protein CAWSVGGGIVNTIYF. J is TRBJ1-3 and V is TRBV30; weak D call: TRBD1 (6 bases). This CDR3 has 15 amino acids. The ends were cut back, 0 bases at V and 6 bases at J, with 15 bases in the middle. Germline V gene lookup returns CDR1 GTSNPN and CDR2 SVGIG (reference sequence).

The chain joins TRBV19 to TRBJ1-2; possible D gene TRBD1, 6 bases. Trimming cost V 6 bases and J 8 bases, with 13 bases left between them. Germline CDR1 LNHDA, CDR2 SQIVND (reference sequence). The CDR3 consists of 12 residues. In DNA form, the CDR3 reads TGTGCCAGTAGCCGACAGGAGGTCGGCTACACCTTC. It codes for CASSRQEVGYTF.

This chain joins TRBV19 and TRBJ2-2; 7 bases line up with TRBD2. Trimming removed 8 bases from V and 6 bases from J; junction bases left unmatched: 15. This CDR3 spans 16 amino acids. CDR1 and CDR2 (germline): LNHDA, SQIVND (reference sequence). CDR3 region: CASRWEGPRAPGELFF. CDR3 nucleotides: TGTGCCAGTCGGTGGGAGGGCCCTCGAGCCCCCGGGGAGCTGTTTTTT.